This paragraph covers one TCR beta chain sequence. This record belongs to a study of shared clonotypes between healthy human individuals. Terminally differentiated effector memory CD45RA+ cells were excluded by CCR7 positive selection of CD45RO-negative cells. The CDR3 has 13 amino acids. Per the germline V gene, CDR1 is ENHRY and CDR2 is SYGVKD. Trimming left V 5 bases short and J 4 bases short, with 11 bases between. Libraries were prepared by immunoSEQ multiplex PCR; TCRdb keeps only in-frame clonotypes and omits some of them. The data contain about 2 million clones, about 95% of them seen just once; the ten biggest clones take up about 1.1%.

The J gene is TRBJ2-5, the V gene TRBV10-3, with a weak D call TRBD2 (6 bases). The sequence was obtained from a man between 18 and 29 years old in good health. The sample consisted of naive CD8+ T cells sorted from blood. This CDR3 is CAISYSAGETQYF. Here the CDR3 DNA reads TGTGCCATCAGTTATTCAGCGGGAGAGACCCAGTACTTC.